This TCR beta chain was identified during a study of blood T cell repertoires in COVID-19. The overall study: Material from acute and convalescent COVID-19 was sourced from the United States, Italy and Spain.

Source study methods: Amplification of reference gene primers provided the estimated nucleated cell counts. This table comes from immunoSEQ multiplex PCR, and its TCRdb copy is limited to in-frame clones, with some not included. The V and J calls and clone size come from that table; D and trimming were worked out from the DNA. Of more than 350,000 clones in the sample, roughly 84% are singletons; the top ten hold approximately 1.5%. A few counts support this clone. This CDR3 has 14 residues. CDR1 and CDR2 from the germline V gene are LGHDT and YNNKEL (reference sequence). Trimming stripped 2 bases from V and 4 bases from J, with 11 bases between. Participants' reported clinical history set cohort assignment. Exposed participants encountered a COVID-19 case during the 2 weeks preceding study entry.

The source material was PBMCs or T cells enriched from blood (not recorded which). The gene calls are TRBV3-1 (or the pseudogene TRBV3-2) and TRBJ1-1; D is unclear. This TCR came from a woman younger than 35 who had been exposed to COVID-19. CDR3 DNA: TGTGCCAGCAGCCAATTAGGGAGTCTCACTGAAGCTTTCTTT. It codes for CASSQLGSLTEAFF.